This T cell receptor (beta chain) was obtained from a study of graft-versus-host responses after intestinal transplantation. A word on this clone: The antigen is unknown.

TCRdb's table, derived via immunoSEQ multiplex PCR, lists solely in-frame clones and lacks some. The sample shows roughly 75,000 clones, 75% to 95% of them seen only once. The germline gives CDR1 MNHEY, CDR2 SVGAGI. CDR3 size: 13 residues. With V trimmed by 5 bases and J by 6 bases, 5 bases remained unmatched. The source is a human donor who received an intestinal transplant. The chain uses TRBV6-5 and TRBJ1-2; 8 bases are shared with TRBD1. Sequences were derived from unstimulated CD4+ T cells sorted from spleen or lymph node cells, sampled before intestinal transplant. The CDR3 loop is CASSTPGGDGYTF. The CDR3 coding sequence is TGTGCCAGCAGTACCCCAGGGGGCGATGGCTACACCTTC.